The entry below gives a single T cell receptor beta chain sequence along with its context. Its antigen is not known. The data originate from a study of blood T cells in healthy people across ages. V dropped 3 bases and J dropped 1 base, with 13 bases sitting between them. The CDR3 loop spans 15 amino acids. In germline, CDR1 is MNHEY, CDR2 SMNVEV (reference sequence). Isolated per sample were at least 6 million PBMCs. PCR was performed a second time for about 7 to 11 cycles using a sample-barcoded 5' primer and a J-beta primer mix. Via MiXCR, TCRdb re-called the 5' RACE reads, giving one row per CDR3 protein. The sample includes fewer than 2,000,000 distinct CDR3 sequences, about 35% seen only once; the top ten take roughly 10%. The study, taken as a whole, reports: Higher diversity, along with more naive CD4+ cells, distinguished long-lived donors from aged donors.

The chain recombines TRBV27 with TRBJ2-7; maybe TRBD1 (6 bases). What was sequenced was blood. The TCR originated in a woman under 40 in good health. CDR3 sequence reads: CASSLRQDISYEQYF. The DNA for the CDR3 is TGTGCCAGCAGTTTGAGACAGGATATTTCCTACGAGCAGTACTTC.